The TCR beta chain described here comes from a study of metastatic and nonmetastatic thyroid tumors. Turning to the study itself: Patients with malignant and benign thyroid disease provided blood and tumor or nodule tissue, whose repertoires were compared. Study results and caveats: Malignant thyroid tumors reportedly exceeded benign nodules significantly in TCR beta diversity, with the difference appearing in blood and tumor.

In the study's own analysis: CDR3 was compared across clinicopathological groups, and the resulting differences were used to build a distant-metastasis classifier for papillary thyroid cancer. Via MiXCR, TCRdb re-called the PCR reads. TCRdb, rather than the study authors, made the V and J calls. Altogether about 70,000 clones are present, roughly 18% being singletons, with the ten largest covering around 13%. No treatment had been given to any patient before thyroid surgery. Turning to this clone: Its specificity is unknown.

Material: blood. The TCR originated in a female donor with papillary thyroid cancer or a benign thyroid nodule (not recorded which). Some clones in this sample may be carry-over from other donors' samples.

This chain's CDR3 is CASSLAQGSGYTF. Here the CDR3 DNA reads TGTGCCAGCAGCTTAGCTCAGGGGTCTGGCTACACCTTC. The chain carries TRBV11-2 and TRBJ1-2, with a possible D match to TRBD1 (6 bases). The CDR3 is 13 amino acids. Germline V gives CDR1 SGHAT, CDR2 FQNNGV. Deletions cut 1 base from V and 7 bases from J, with 10 bases between.